The clone carrying this T cell receptor (beta chain) occurred a few times. Germline V lookup: CDR1 DFQATT, CDR2 SNEGSKA (reference sequence). This CDR3 contains 16 residues. V was cut by 1 base and J by 7 bases, with 20 bases left in between. During its preparation, the TCRbeta library received unique molecular identifiers. TCRdb reanalysed the PCR reads using MiXCR and keeps one entry per CDR3 protein. The sample yields 500,000 to 750,000 distinct CDR3 sequences, about a quarter seen once. This entry comes from a study of T-cell reconstitution after alpha-beta-depleted transplantation in children. Sequenced material: PBMCs, taken before TCRalphabeta/CD19-depleted stem cell transplant. This clonotype originated in a boy in the first two years of life with Wiskott-Aldrich syndrome, due to receive a stem cell transplant. The chain has TRBV20-1 and TRBJ1-5; unclear D gene. The CDR3 loop is CSARARLVVRGQPQHF. The DNA of the CDR3 is TGCAGTGCTAGAGCTCGTCTGGTGGTGCGCGGGCAGCCCCAGCATTTT.